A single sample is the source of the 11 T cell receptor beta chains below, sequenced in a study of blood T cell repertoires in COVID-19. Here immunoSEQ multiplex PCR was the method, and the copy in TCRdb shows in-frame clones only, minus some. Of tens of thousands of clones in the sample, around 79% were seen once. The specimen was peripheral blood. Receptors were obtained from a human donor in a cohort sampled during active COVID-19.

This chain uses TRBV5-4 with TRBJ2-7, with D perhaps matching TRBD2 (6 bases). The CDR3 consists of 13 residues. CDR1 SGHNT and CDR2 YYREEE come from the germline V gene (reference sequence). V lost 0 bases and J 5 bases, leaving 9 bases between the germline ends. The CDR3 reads CASSLVGEDEQYF. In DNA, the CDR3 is TGTGCCAGCAGCTTGGTCGGGGAGGACGAGCAGTACTTC.

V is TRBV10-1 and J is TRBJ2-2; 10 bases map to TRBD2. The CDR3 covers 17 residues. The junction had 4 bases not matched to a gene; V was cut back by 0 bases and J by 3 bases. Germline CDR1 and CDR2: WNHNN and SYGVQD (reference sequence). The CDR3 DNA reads TGCGCCAGCAGTGAGTCGGGAGCGGGAGGGCACACCGGGGAGCTGTTTTTT. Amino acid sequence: CASSESGAGGHTGELFF.

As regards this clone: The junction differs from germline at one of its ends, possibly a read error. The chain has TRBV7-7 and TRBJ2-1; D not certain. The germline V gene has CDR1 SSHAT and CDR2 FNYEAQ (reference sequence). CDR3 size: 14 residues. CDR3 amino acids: CASSLAGQNNEQFF. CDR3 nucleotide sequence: TGTGCTAGCAGCTTAGCCGGTCAAAACAATGAGCAGTTCTTC.

The CDR3 region has the DNA TGTGCCAGCAGTTACTCGCCGGGGAAGAACTATGGCTACACCTTC. Translating it yields CASSYSPGKNYGYTF. The rearrangement uses TRBV6-5 and TRBJ1-2, with D hard to call. The CDR3 contains 15 residues. V lost 0 bases to trimming and J lost 2 bases, with 10 bases between them. CDR1 MNHEY and CDR2 SVGAGI come from the germline V gene.

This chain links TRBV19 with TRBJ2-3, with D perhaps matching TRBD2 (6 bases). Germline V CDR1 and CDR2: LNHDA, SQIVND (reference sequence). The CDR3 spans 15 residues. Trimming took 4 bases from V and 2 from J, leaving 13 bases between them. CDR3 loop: CASSTKWEATDTQYF. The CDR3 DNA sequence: TGTGCCAGTAGTACTAAGTGGGAGGCCACAGATACGCAGTATTTT.

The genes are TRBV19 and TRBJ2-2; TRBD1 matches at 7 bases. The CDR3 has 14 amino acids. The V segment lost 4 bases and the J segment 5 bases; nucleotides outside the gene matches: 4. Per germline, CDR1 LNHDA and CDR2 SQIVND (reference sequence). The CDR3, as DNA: TGTGCCAGTAGTACGATACAGGGGACCGGGGAGCTGTTTTTT. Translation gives CASSTIQGTGELFF.

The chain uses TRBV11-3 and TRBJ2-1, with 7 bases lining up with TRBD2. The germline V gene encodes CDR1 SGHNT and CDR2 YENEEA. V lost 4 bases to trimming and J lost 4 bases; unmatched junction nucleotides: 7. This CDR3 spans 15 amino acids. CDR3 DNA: TGTGCCAGCAGCTCCACTAGCGCTGATTACAATGAGCAGTTCTTC. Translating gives CASSSTSADYNEQFF.

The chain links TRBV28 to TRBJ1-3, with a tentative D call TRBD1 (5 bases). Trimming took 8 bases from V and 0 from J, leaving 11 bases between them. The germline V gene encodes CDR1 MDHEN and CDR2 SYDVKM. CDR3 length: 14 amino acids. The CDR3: CASLRDSSGNTIYF. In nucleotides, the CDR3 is TGTGCCAGCCTCCGGGACTCCTCTGGAAACACCATATATTTT.

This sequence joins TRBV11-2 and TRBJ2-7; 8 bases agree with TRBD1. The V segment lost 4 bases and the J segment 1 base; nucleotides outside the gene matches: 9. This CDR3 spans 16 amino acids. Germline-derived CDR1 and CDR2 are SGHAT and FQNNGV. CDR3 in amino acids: CASSSPRGRGSYEQYF. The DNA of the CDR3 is TGTGCCAGCAGCTCACCCAGGGGGCGAGGATCCTACGAGCAGTACTTC.

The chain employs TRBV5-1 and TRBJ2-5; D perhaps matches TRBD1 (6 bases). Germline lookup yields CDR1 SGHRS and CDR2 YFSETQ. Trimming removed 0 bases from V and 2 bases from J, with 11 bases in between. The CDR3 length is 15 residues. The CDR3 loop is CASSLEGQEQETQYF. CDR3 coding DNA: TGCGCCAGCAGCTTGGAGGGACAAGAGCAAGAGACCCAGTACTTC.

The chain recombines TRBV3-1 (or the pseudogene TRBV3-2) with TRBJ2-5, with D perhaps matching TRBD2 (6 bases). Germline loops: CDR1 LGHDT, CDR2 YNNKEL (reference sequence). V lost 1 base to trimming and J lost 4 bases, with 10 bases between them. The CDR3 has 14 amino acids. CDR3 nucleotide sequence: TGTGCCAGCAGCCAAGGACTAGAGGGAGAGACCCAGTACTTC. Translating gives CASSQGLEGETQYF.